These 18 T cell receptor beta chains came from one sample sequenced in a study of blood T cell repertoires in COVID-19. Repertoires were generated with immunoSEQ multiplex PCR, while TCRdb's copy carries only in-frame clones and drops some. This table holds 400,000 to 500,000 clones, roughly 90% found once. Sequenced sample: PBMCs or T cells enriched from blood (not recorded which). The receptor source for this set is a woman between 40 and 55 years old who had recovered from COVID-19.

Details on this clone: Other DNA sequences within the sample encode an identical CDR3. The rearrangement joins TRBV12-3 or TRBV12-4 to TRBJ2-5; the D is unclear. Trimming shortened V by 3 bases and J by 3 bases, and 5 bases separated the two germline ends. The CDR3 extends over 12 amino acids. DNA for the CDR3: TGTGCCAGCAGTTTCTCTGAAGAGACCCAGTACTTC. Amino acid sequence: CASSFSEETQYF.

The chain has TRBV2 and TRBJ2-1; 15 bases match TRBD2. The CDR3 is 20 residues long. Germline loops: CDR1 SNHLY, CDR2 FYNNEI. V lost 7 bases and J lost 1; bases outside the gene matches: 14. The CDR3 sequence: CASIRTSGLAGGGSYNEQFF. DNA of the CDR3: TGTGCCAGCATTAGAACCTCGGGACTAGCGGGAGGTGGGTCCTACAATGAGCAGTTCTTC.

This chain links TRBV5-8 with TRBJ2-7; TRBD2 matches at 14 bases. The CDR3 is made up of 16 amino acids. The germline CDR1 and CDR2 sequences are SGHTS and YDEGEE. J gave up 6 bases and V 4 bases, and 9 bases lay outside the gene matches. The CDR3 protein is CASSRGLAGDLSEQYF. The CDR3 bases are TGTGCCAGCAGCAGGGGACTAGCGGGAGACCTAAGCGAGCAGTACTTC.

This sequence joins TRBV14 and TRBJ1-2; TRBD1 matches at 8 bases. Germline values: CDR1 SGHDN, CDR2 FVKESK. The CDR3 totals 15 residues. Trimming cost V 2 bases and J 7 bases; bases outside gene matches: 9. The CDR3 loop reads CASSQRQGITLGYTF. In nucleotides, the CDR3 is TGTGCCAGCAGCCAACGACAGGGGATTACCCTTGGCTACACCTTC.

As to this clone: Germline and junction disagree at one end, which may indicate a read error. The CDR3: CASSTGTGGIYEQYF. CDR3 in DNA: TGTGCTAGCAGCACCGGGACAGGGGGGATTTACGAGCAGTACTTC. The V and J genes are TRBV7-7 and TRBJ2-7; TRBD1 matches 11 bases. Germline V lookup: CDR1 SSHAT, CDR2 FNYEAQ (reference sequence). There are 15 residues in the CDR3.

V usage is TRBV11-3 and J usage is TRBJ2-1; D gene ambiguous. The CDR3 loop spans 11 amino acids. Per germline, CDR1 SGHNT and CDR2 YENEEA. Trimming removed 5 bases at V and 10 bases at J, with 9 bases between. The DNA of the CDR3 is TGTGCCAGCAGCGAAAAACTGGAGCAGTTCTTC. Translation gives CASSEKLEQFF.

J is TRBJ1-1 and V is TRBV3-1 (or the pseudogene TRBV3-2); possibly TRBD1 for D (6 bases). The CDR3 spans 15 residues. CDR1 and CDR2 from the germline V gene are LGHDT and YNNKEL (reference sequence). V was clipped by 2 bases and J by 1 base, with 11 bases between them. CDR3 sequence: CASSQTGTKNTEAFF. As DNA, the CDR3 is TGTGCCAGCAGCCAAACCGGGACAAAGAACACTGAAGCTTTCTTT.

Comments on this clone: The same CDR3 also results from other DNA sequences found in this sample. The chain couples TRBV6-5 to TRBJ1-1; 7 bases are shared with TRBD1. Germline values: CDR1 MNHEY, CDR2 SVGAGI. Trimming at V came to 0 bases and at J to 4 bases, leaving 5 bases not matched to a gene. The length of the CDR3 is 15 residues. The CDR3 DNA reads as TGTGCCAGCAGTTACTCGACAGGGTCGGGCACTGAAGCTTTCTTT. This sequence encodes CASSYSTGSGTEAFF.

This clone was observed a single time. The chain recombines TRBV18 with TRBJ2-7; possible D gene TRBD1, 5 bases. V was cut by 3 bases and J by 0 bases, with 12 bases left in between. Germline assignment: CDR1 KGHSH and CDR2 LQKENI. The CDR3 sequence is 15 residues long. The DNA of the CDR3 is TGTGCCAGCTCACCTGCAGGGTCGGTCTCCTACGAGCAGTACTTC. It yields the protein CASSPAGSVSYEQYF.

V gene TRBV24-1 combines with J gene TRBJ2-3; no clear D. The CDR3 sequence is 14 residues long. Germline V gene lookup returns CDR1 KGHDR and CDR2 SFDVKD. The V end was cut by 3 bases, the J end by 2 bases, with 8 bases between. CDR3 DNA sequence: TGTGCCACCAGTGATCCTGTCCCCACAGATACGCAGTATTTT. Encoded protein: CATSDPVPTDTQYF.

The J gene is TRBJ1-1, the V gene TRBV6-2 or TRBV6-3; 7 nucleotides agree with TRBD1. Trimming removed 6 bases from V and 6 bases from J; junction bases left unmatched: 10. Germline V gene sequence: CDR1 MNHEY, CDR2 SVGEGT. The CDR3 runs 14 residues. As DNA, the CDR3 is TGTGCCAGCAGCCCTTACTCAGGACAGGCTGAAGCTTTCTTT. Translation: CASSPYSGQAEAFF.

This clone was found a few times. The chain links TRBV29-1 to TRBJ1-2; D is possibly TRBD1 (5 bases). In germline, CDR1 is SQVTM, CDR2 ANQGSEA. The ends were cut back, 2 bases at V and 4 bases at J, with 8 bases in the middle. This CDR3 contains 12 residues. In DNA, the CDR3 is TGCAGCGTTGAAAGACAGTTCTATGGCTACACCTTC. It encodes CSVERQFYGYTF.

V gene TRBV12-3 or TRBV12-4 combines with J gene TRBJ1-2, with D perhaps TRBD1 (5 bases). The germline V and J ends were trimmed by 4 bases and 8 bases, with 14 bases remaining between them. The CDR3 has 13 residues. CDR3 amino acids: CASSSTGSGGYTF. The CDR3 DNA reads as TGTGCCAGCAGTTCGACCGGTTCAGGGGGCTACACCTTC.

Comments on this clone: Additional DNA sequences in this sample encode the identical CDR3. The J gene is TRBJ2-7, the V gene TRBV12-3 or TRBV12-4, with D tentatively TRBD2 (5 bases). The CDR3 is 13 residues long. Trimming stripped 3 bases from V and 2 bases from J, with 8 bases between. CDR3 sequence reads: CASSLSGTYEQYF. The CDR3 DNA reads TGTGCCAGCAGTTTGTCGGGGACCTACGAGCAGTACTTC.

Worth noting for this clone: One end of the junction does not line up with germline, which may come from a read error. The chain employs TRBV7-7 and TRBJ1-1; TRBD1 matches 8 bases. The CDR3 spans 14 residues. Germline CDR1 reads SSHAT; CDR2 reads FNYEAQ (reference sequence). The CDR3 sequence is CASSHDRGGTEAFF. The CDR3 nucleotides are TGTGCTAGCAGTCATGACAGGGGCGGCACTGAAGCTTTCTTT.

V usage is TRBV15 and J usage is TRBJ2-7; TRBD2 matches 9 bases. The CDR3 loop spans 13 amino acids. Germline lookup yields CDR1 LNHNV and CDR2 YYDKDF (reference sequence). Unmatched junction bases numbered 0, after V lost 4 bases and J lost 2 bases. CDR3 nucleotides: TGTGCCACCAGCATAGCGGGAGCCTACGAGCAGTACTTC. Translated: CATSIAGAYEQYF.

This chain connects TRBV14 to TRBJ2-1; 10 nucleotides line up with TRBD2. V gave up 4 bases and J gave up 2 bases; unmatched junction bases: 8. CDR3 length: 17 amino acids. In germline, CDR1 is SGHDN, CDR2 FVKESK. CDR3 sequence: CASSPSSGRAPYNEQFF. CDR3 coding DNA: TGTGCCAGCAGCCCGTCTAGCGGGAGAGCTCCCTACAATGAGCAGTTCTTC. The full variable domain, rest sourced from reference TRBV14 and TRBJ2-1, is EAGVTQFPSHSVIEKGQTVTLRCDPISGHDNLYWYRRVMGKEIKFLLHFVKESKQDESGMPNNRFLAERTGGTYSTLKVQPAELEDSGVYFCASSPSSGRAPYNEQFFGPGTRLTVL.

Regarding this clone: Mismatch with germline at one junction end may stem from a read error. This chain connects TRBV15 to TRBJ2-7; 9 bases are shared with TRBD2. Germline CDR1 is LNHNV and CDR2 is YYDKDF (reference sequence). This CDR3 spans 15 amino acids. CDR3 residues: CATSRGGRASSEQYF. CDR3 nucleotide sequence: TGTGCCACCAGCAGAGGCGGGAGGGCCTCCTCCGAGCAGTACTTC.